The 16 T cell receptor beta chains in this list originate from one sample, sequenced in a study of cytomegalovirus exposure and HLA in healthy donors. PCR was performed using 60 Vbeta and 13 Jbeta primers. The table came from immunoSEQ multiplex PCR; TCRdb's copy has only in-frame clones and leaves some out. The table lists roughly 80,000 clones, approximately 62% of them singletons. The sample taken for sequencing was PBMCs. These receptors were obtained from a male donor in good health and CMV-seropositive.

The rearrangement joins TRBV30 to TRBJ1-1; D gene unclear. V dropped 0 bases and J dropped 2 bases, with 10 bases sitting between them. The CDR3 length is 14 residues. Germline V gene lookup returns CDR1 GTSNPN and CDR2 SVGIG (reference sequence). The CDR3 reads CAWSVEGLNTEAFF. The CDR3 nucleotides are TGTGCCTGGAGTGTAGAGGGCCTAAACACTGAAGCTTTCTTT.

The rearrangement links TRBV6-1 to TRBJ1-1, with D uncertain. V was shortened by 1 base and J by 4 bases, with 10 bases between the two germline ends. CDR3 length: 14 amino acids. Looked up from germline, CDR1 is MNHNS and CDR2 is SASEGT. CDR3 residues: CASSEVGVFTEAFF. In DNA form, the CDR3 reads TGTGCCAGCAGTGAAGTCGGGGTGTTCACTGAAGCTTTCTTT.

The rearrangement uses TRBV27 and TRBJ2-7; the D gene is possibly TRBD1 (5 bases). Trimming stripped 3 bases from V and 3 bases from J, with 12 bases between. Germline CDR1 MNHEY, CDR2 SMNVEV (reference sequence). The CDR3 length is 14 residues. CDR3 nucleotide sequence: TGTGCCAGCAGTTTTTTTGGGCAGGGCTACGAGCAGTACTTC. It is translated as CASSFFGQGYEQYF.

The CDR3 coding sequence is TGTGCCAGCAGTTTGGCCGCAGGGGGCGACTCCTACGAGCAGTACTTC. Translation: CASSLAAGGDSYEQYF. The chain carries TRBV28 and TRBJ2-7, with TRBD1 matching over 8 bases. This CDR3 comprises 16 residues. Germline loops: CDR1 MDHEN, CDR2 SYDVKM. The V segment lost 3 bases and the J segment 0 bases; nucleotides outside the gene matches: 7.

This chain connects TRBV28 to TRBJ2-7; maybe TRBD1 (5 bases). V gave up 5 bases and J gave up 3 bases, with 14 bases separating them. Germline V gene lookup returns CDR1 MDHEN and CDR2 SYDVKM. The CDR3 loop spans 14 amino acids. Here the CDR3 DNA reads TGTGCCAGCAGTACCCAGGGTAGAGTCTACGAGCAGTACTTC. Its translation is CASSTQGRVYEQYF.

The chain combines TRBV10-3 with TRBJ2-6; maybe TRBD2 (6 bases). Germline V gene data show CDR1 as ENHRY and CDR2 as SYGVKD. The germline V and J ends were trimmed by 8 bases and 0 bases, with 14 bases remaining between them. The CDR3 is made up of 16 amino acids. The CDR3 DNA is TGTGCCATCCCGGCGGGACCGATCTCTGGGGCCAACGTCCTGACTTTC. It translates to CAIPAGPISGANVLTF.

Written as DNA, the CDR3 is TGTGCCACTCACAGGGGGCTCGATCAGCCCCAGCATTTT. Protein sequence: CATHRGLDQPQHF. This chain connects TRBV10-3 to TRBJ1-5, with 9 bases identical to TRBD1. The CDR3 is made up of 13 amino acids. V lost 10 bases and J lost 5; bases outside the gene matches: 6. Germline V gives CDR1 ENHRY, CDR2 SYGVKD.

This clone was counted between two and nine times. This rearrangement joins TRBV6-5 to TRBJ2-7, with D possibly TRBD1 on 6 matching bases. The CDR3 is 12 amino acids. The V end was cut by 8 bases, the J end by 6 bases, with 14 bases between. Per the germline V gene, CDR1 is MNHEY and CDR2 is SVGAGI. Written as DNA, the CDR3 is TGTGCCAGCCGAAAGACAGGTTCCGAGCAGTACTTC. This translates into CASRKTGSEQYF.

CDR3: CASSQVDGDTQYF. In DNA, the CDR3 is TGCGCCAGCAGCCAAGTCGACGGGGATACGCAGTATTTT. This chain uses TRBV4-3 with TRBJ2-3; the D is unclear. The length of the CDR3 is 13 residues. Germline V gives CDR1 LGHNA, CDR2 YSLEER. Trimming took 1 base from V and 6 from J, leaving 8 bases between them.

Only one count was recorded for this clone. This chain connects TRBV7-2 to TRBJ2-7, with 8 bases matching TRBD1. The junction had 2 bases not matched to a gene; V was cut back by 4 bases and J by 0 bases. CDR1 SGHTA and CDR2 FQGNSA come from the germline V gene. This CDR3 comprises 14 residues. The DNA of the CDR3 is TGTGCCAGCAGCTCAGGGGGCAGCTCCTACGAGCAGTACTTC. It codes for CASSSGGSSYEQYF.

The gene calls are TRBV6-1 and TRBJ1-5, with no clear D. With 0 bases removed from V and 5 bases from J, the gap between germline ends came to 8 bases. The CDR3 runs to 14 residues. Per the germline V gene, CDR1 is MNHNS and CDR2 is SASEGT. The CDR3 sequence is CASSEATAYQPQHF. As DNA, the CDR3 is TGTGCCAGCAGTGAAGCAACAGCTTATCAGCCCCAGCATTTT.

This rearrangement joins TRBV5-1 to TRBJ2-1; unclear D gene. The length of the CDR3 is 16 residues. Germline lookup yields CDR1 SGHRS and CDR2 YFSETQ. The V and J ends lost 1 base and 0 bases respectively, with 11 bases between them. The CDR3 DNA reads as TGCGCCAGCAGCTTGAACAGCCCGAGCTCCTACAATGAGCAGTTCTTC. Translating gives CASSLNSPSSYNEQFF.

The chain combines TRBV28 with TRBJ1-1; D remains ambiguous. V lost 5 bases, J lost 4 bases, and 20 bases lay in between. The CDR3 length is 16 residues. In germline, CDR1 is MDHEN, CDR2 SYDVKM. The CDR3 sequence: CASSPGGGRWPTEAFF. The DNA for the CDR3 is TGTGCCAGCAGTCCCGGAGGTGGTCGGTGGCCCACTGAAGCTTTCTTT. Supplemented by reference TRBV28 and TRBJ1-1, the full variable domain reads DVKVTQSSRYLVKRTGEKVFLECVQDMDHENMFWYRQDPGLGLRLIYFSYDVKMKEKGDIPEGYSVSREKKERFSLILESASTNQTSMYLCASSPGGGRWPTEAFFGQGTRLTVV.

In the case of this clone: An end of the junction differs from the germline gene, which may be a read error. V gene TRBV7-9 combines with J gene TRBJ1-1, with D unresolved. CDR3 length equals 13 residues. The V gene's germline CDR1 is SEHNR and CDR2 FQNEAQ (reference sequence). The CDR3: CSSSTPTDTEAFF. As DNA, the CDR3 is TGTTCCAGCAGCACCCCTACGGACACTGAAGCTTTCTTT.

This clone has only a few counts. CDR3 protein: CASSSTGTSGSDTQYF. DNA for the CDR3: TGTGCCAGCAGCTCGACCGGGACTAGCGGTTCAGATACGCAGTATTTT. V is TRBV7-2 and J is TRBJ2-3; 11 bases line up with TRBD2. This CDR3 comprises 16 residues. J gave up 4 bases and V 4 bases, and 7 bases lay outside the gene matches. The germline gives CDR1 SGHTA, CDR2 FQGNSA.

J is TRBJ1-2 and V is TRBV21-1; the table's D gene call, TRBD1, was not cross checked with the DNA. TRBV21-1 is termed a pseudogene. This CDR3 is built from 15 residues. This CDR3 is CASSKVATGVGGYTF. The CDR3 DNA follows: TGTGCCAGCAGCAAAGTAGCAACAGGGGTGGGTGGCTACACCTTC.